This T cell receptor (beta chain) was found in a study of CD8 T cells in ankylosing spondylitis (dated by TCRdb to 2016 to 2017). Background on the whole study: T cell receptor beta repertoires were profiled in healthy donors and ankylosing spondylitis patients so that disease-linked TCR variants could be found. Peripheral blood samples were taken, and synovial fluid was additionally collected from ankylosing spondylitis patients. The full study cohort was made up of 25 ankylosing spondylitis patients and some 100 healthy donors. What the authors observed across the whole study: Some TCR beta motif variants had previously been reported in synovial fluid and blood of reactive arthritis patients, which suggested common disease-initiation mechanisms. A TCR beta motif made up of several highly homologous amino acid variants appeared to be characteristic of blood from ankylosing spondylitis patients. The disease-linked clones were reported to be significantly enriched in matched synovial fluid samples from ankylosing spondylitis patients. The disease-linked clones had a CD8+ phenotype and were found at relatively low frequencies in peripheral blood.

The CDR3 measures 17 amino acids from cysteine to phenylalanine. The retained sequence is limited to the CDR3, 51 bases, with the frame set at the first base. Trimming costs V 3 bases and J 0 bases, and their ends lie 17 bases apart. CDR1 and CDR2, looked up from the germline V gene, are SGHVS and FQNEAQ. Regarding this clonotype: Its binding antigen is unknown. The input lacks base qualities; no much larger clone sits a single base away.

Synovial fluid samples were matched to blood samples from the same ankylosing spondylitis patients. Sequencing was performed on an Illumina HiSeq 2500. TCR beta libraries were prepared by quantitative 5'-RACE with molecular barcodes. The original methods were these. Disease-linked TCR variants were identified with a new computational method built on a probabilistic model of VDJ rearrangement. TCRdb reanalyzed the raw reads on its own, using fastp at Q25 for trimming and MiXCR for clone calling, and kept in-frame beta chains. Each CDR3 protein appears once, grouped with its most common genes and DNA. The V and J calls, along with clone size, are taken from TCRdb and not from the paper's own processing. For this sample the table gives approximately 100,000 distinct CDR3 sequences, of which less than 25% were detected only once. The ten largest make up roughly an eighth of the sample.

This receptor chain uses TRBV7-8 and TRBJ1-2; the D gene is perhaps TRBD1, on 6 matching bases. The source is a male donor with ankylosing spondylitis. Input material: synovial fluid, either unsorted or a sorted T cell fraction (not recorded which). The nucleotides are TGTGCCAGCAGCTTTCCAGCCGCACAGGGACCTAACTATGGCTACACCTTC. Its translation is CASSFPAAQGPNYGYTF.